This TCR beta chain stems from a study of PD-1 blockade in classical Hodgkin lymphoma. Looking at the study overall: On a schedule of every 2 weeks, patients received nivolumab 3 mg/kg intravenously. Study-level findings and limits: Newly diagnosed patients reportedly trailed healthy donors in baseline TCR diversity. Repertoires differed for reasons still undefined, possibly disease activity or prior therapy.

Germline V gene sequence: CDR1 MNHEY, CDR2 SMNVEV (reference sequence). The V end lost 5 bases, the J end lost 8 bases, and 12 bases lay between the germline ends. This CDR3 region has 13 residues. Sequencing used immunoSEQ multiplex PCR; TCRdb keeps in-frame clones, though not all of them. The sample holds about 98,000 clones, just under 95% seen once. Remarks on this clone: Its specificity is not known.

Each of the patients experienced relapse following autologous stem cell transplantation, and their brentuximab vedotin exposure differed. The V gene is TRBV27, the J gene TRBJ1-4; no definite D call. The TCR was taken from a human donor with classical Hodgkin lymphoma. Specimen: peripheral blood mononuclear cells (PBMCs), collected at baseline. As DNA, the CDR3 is TGTGCCAGCAGTCCAACGGGAAAAGAAAAACTGTTTTTT. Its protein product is CASSPTGKEKLFF. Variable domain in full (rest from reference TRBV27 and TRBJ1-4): EAQVTQNPRYLITVTGKKLTVTCSQNMNHEYMSWYRQDPGLGLRQIYYSMNVEVTDKGDVPEGYKVSRKEKRNFPLILESPSPNQTSLYFCASSPTGKEKLFFGSGTQLSVL.